This entry features one TCR beta chain sequence. The data derive from a study of blood T cell repertoires in COVID-19. Study-wide context: COVID-19 samples, acute and convalescent, were from the United States, Italy and Spain. From T cells, B-cell-depleted T cells, or PBMCs came the material, which was cDNA or gDNA.

Original analysis: Amplified reference gene primers provided the basis for estimating nucleated cell counts. The method was immunoSEQ multiplex PCR; TCRdb's version includes in-frame clones alone and lacks a portion of them. The V and J calls and clone size come from that table; D and trimming were worked out from the DNA. The data contain approximately 190,000 clones, approximately 81% of them singletons. The CDR3 is made up of 16 amino acids. Germline trimming cut 0 bases from V and 0 bases from J; bases unmatched to any gene: 4. Germline V CDR1 and CDR2: LGHDT, YNNKEL (reference sequence). The clonotype comes from a human donor in a cohort sampled during active COVID-19. The sequenced sample was peripheral blood. The chain couples TRBV3-1 (or the pseudogene TRBV3-2) to TRBJ2-7, with 8 bases aligning to TRBD2. CDR3 sequence (DNA): TGTGCCAGCAGCCAAGATCTAGCGGGCGGCTCCTACGAGCAGTACTTC. This gives the protein CASSQDLAGGSYEQYF.